This T cell receptor beta chain was recovered during a study of OX40 agonist ivuxolimab in advanced cancers. Concerning the study at large: Ivuxolimab, which targeted the costimulatory receptor OX40 (CD134), was an agonistic, fully human IgG2 monoclonal antibody. Intravenous ivuxolimab was administered to patients every 2 weeks at six dose levels: 0.01, 0.1, 0.3, 1.5, 3 and 10 mg/kg. Of the approximately 50 dose-escalation patients, hepatocellular carcinoma was present in roughly 19, melanoma in approximately 15, renal cell carcinoma in 9 and head and neck cancer in 9. A male proportion of nearly 85% and a mean age of about 60 years, ranging from about 20 to 79, were recorded for the dose-escalation cohort. Patients were allowed to have had prior anti-PD-1, anti-PD-L1 or anti-CTLA-4 therapy, and around 43% of the dose-escalation patients had been treated with checkpoint inhibitors. Three dose-escalation patients achieved partial responses, one with hepatocellular carcinoma and two with cutaneous melanoma. Peripheral TCRbeta sequencing aimed to test whether ivuxolimab altered TCR sequence diversity and caused clonal T-cell expansion. The monotherapy dose-escalation portion (N ≈ 56 patients) of the phase I ivuxolimab trial is reported in the paper.

The trial excluded patients who had a history of autoimmune disease or were on systemic immunosuppression. Peripheral blood for TCR sequencing was collected from all dose cohorts at baseline, on cycle 4 day 1, and on cycle 7 day 1. Samples came from an open-label, multicenter, first-in-human phase I dose-escalation trial of ivuxolimab. Adults with locally advanced or metastatic melanoma, renal cell, hepatocellular, or head and neck squamous cell carcinoma were enrolled in the trial. CD4+ and CD8+ T cells were sorted separately from peripheral blood before TCR sequencing. In its sample, this clone was seen once. Its specific antigen is unknown. No base quality information exists; no much larger clone differs at one position. The investigation overall reported the following: In the 0.1-3.0 mg/kg groups, partial responders had among the lowest normalized peripheral clonal expansion, particularly in CD8+ T cells. At doses of 0.1 to 3.0 mg/kg, clonal expansion of both CD4+ and CD8+ T cells in blood was seen between baseline and week 6. Low levels of normalized T-cell clonal expansion were also shown by some nonresponding patients. The antigen specificity of the clonally expanded peripheral T cells was not determined. After ivuxolimab, expanded clones were on average more numerous among CD8+ T cells than among CD4+ T cells.

Genomic DNA was extracted from sorted cells for sequencing of the TCRbeta CDR3 region. The immunoSEQ Assay was used to sequence the TCRbeta CDR3 regions. Drawn from immuneACCESS, this table holds only the in-frame rearrangements with V and J called that TCRdb kept. Clones are partly lost; checked studies trace under half to an unresolved V gene and leave the rest unexplained. The sample data list about 51,000 clones, and approximately 80% of these were observed just once. Jointly, the top ten make up under 2.5% of the sample. According to the germline V gene, CDR1 reads LGHNA and CDR2 reads YNFKEQ. V is shortened by 5 bases, J by 2 bases, and the region joining them spans 15 bases. Measured from the cysteine to the phenylalanine, the CDR3 is 15 residues long. The read is trimmed to its CDR3 DNA, 45 bases read in frame from base 1.

This TCR was recovered from an adult with an advanced solid tumor such as melanoma, head and neck, liver or kidney cancer. The rearrangement joined TRBV4-2 to TRBJ1-2; TRBD1 is a possible D gene, resting on 6 matching bases. Sequences were derived from CD4+ or CD8+ T cells sorted from blood, sampled in a trial of the OX40 agonist ivuxolimab. Here the CDR3 is given as CASSLVSQGNYGYTF. The DNA is TGTGCCAGCAGCTTGGTATCCCAGGGGAACTATGGCTACACCTTC.